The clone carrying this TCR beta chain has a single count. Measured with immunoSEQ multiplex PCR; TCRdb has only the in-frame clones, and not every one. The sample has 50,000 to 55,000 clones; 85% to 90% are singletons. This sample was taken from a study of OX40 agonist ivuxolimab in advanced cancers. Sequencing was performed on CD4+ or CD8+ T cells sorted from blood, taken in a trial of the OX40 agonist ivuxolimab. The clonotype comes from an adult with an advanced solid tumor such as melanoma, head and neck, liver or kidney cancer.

The CDR3 reads CASSAMGRQSYGYTF. In DNA, the CDR3 is TGTGCCAGCAGCGCTATGGGTCGGCAGAGCTATGGCTACACCTTC. V gene TRBV9 combines with J gene TRBJ1-2; D remains ambiguous. Trimming removed 3 bases from V and 4 bases from J, with 16 bases in between. Germline-derived CDR1 and CDR2 are SGDLS and YYNGEE. The CDR3 has 15 amino acids.